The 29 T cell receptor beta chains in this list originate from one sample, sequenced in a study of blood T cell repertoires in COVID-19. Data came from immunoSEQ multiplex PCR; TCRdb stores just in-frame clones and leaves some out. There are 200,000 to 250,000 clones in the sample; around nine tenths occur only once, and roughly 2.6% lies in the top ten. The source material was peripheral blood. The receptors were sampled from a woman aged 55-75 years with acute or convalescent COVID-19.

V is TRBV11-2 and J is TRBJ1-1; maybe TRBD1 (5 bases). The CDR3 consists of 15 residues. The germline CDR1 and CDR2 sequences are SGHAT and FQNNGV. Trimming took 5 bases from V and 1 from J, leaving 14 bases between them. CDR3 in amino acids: CASSVSPTGNTEAFF. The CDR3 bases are TGTGCCAGCAGCGTCTCACCAACAGGGAACACTGAAGCTTTCTTT.

CDR3 loop: CSVTPDRTGELFF. The CDR3 coding sequence is TGCAGCGTCACTCCTGACAGGACCGGGGAGCTGTTTTTT. The J gene is TRBJ2-2, the V gene TRBV29-1; tentatively, D is TRBD1 (6 bases). This CDR3 spans 13 amino acids. Germline CDR1 reads SQVTM; CDR2 reads ANQGSEA. Trimming pared 6 bases from V and 5 bases from J, leaving 13 bases between.

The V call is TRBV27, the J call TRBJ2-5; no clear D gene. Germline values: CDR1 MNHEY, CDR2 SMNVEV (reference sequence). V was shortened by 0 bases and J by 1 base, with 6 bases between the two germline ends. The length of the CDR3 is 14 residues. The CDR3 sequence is CASSLSHSQETQYF. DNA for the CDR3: TGTGCCAGCAGTTTATCGCACTCCCAAGAGACCCAGTACTTC.

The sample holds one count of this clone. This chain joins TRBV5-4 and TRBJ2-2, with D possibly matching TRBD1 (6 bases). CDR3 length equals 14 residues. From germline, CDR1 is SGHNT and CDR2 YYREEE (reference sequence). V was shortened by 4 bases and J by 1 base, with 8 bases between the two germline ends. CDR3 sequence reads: CASSLDRNTGELFF. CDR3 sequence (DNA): TGTGCCAGCAGCCTGGACAGGAACACCGGGGAGCTGTTTTTT.

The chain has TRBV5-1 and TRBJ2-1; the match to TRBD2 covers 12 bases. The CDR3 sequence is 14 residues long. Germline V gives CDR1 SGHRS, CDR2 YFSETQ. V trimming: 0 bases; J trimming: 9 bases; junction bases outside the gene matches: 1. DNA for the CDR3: TGCGCCAGCAGCTTGGGACTAGCGGGGGCTGAGCAGTTCTTC. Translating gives CASSLGLAGAEQFF.

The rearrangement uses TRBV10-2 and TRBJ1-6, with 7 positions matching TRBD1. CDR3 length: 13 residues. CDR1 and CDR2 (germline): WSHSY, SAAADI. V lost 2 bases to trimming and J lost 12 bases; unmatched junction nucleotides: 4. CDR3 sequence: CASSERGRGPLHF. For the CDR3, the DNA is TGCGCCAGCAGTGAGAGGGGGCGCGGACCCCTCCACTTT.

The CDR3 spells CASSIKRDTYYEQYF. In DNA, the CDR3 is TGTGCCAGTAGTATAAAAAGGGACACCTACTACGAGCAGTACTTC. The rearrangement uses TRBV19 and TRBJ2-7; a weak D match, TRBD1 (6 bases). Trimming removed 2 bases from V and 3 bases from J, with 14 bases in between. This CDR3 contains 15 residues. CDR1 and CDR2 from the germline V gene are LNHDA and SQIVND (reference sequence).

CDR3 residues: CSVTLAAGGNYGYTF. The CDR3 DNA reads TGCAGCGTCACCCTAGCGGCAGGTGGGAACTATGGCTACACCTTC. V usage is TRBV29-1 and J usage is TRBJ1-2, with no clear D. Germline V gene lookup returns CDR1 SQVTM and CDR2 ANQGSEA. The V end lost 6 bases, the J end lost 2 bases, and 19 bases lay between the germline ends. The CDR3 runs to 15 residues.

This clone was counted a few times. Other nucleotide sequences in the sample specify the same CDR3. The CDR3 is CASSLAGTGAYGYTF. CDR3 DNA sequence: TGTGCCAGCAGCTTAGCGGGGACGGGAGCCTATGGCTACACCTTC. This chain joins TRBV7-9 and TRBJ1-2, with TRBD1 as a possible D gene (5 bases). V was cut by 0 bases and J by 4 bases, with 12 bases left in between. This CDR3 contains 15 residues. Germline-derived CDR1 and CDR2 are SEHNR and FQNEAQ (reference sequence).

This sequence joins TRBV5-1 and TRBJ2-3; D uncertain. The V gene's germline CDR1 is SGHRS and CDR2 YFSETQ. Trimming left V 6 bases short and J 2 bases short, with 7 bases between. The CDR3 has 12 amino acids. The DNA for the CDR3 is TGCGCCAGCACCCACAACACAGATACGCAGTATTTT. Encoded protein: CASTHNTDTQYF.

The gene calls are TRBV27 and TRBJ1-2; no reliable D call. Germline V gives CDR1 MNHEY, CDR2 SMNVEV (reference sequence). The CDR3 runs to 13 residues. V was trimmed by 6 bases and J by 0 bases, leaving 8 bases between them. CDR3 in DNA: TGTGCCAGCAGGCCAACAGCTAACTATGGCTACACCTTC. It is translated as CASRPTANYGYTF.

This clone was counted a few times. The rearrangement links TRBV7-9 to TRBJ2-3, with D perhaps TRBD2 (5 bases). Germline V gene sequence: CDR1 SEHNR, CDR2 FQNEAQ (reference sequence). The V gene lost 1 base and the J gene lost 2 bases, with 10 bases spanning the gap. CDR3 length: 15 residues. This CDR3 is CASSLDRDNTDTQYF. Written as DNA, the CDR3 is TGTGCCAGCAGCTTAGACCGGGATAACACAGATACGCAGTATTTT.

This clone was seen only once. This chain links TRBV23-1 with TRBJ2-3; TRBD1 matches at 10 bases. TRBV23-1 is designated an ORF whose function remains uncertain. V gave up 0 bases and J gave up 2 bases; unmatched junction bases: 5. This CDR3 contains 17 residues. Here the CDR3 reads CASSQSRGQGHTDTQYF. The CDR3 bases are TGCGCCAGCAGTCAATCTAGGGGACAGGGGCACACAGATACGCAGTATTTT.

The DNA for the CDR3 is TGTGCCAGCAGCCCCGGGACAGGGGGACTCCATGGCTACACCTTC. Amino acid sequence: CASSPGTGGLHGYTF. The V gene is TRBV28, the J gene TRBJ1-2; TRBD1 agrees at 11 bases. From germline, CDR1 is MDHEN and CDR2 SYDVKM. CDR3 length: 15 residues. The V segment lost 6 bases and the J segment 6 bases; nucleotides outside the gene matches: 9.

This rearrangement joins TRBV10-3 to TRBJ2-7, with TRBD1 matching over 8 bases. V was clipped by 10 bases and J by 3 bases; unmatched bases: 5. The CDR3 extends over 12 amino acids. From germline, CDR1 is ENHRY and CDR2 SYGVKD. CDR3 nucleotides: TGTGCCACGACGACAGGGGACTACGAGCAGTACTTC. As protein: CATTTGDYEQYF.

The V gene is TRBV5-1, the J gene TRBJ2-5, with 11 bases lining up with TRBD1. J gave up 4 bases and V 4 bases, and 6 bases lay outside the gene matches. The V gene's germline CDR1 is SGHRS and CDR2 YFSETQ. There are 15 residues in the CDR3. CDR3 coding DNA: TGCGCCAGCAGCGATGGACAGGGGGCCGGAGAGACCCAGTACTTC. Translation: CASSDGQGAGETQYF.

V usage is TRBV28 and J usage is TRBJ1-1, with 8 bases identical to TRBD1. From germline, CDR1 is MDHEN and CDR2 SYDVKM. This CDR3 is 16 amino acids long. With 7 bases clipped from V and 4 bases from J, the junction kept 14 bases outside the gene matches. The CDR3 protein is CASTPWTQGAPTEAFF. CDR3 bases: TGTGCCAGCACCCCGTGGACCCAGGGGGCGCCCACTGAAGCTTTCTTT.

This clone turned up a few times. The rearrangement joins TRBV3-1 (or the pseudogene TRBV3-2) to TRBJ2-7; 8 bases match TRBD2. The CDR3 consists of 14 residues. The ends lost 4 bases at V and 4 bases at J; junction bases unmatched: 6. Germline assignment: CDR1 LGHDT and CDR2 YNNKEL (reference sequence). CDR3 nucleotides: TGTGCCAGCAGCCTGGGTCGGGGGGGGTACGAGCAGTACTTC. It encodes CASSLGRGGYEQYF.

The CDR3 bases are TGCAGCGTTGAGGGGGCAACCTATGGCTACACCTTC. Encoded protein: CSVEGATYGYTF. The V and J genes are TRBV29-1 and TRBJ1-2; D is perhaps TRBD1 (6 bases). Germline V CDR1 and CDR2: SQVTM, ANQGSEA. This CDR3 has 12 residues. V was cut by 3 bases and J by 4 bases, with 9 bases left in between. Supplemented by reference TRBV29-1 and TRBJ1-2, the full variable domain reads SAVISQKPSRDICQRGTSLTIQCQVDSQVTMMFWYRQQPGQSLTLIATANQGSEATYESGFVIDKFPISRPNLTFSTLTVSNMSPEDSSIYLCSVEGATYGYTFGSGTRLTVV.

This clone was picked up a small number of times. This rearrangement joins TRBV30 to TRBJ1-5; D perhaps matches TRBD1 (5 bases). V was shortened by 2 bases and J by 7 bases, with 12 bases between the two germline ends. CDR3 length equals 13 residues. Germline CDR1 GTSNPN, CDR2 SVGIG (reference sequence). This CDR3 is CAWSNQGSQPQHF. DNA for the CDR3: TGTGCCTGGAGTAATCAGGGTTCCCAGCCCCAGCATTTT.

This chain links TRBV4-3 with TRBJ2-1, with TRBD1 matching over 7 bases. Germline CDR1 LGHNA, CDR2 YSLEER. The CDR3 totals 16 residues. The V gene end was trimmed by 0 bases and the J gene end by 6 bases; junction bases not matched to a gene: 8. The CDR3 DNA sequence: TGCGCCAGCAGCCAAGACTGGGGGCCAGGGGGCAATGAGCAGTTCTTC. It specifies CASSQDWGPGGNEQFF.

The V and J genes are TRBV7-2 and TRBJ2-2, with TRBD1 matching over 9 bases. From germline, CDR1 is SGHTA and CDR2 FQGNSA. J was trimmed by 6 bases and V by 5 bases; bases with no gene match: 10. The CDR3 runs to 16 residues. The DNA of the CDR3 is TGTGCCAGCAGCCCGGGACAGGGAAGAGTCCCCGGGGAGCTGTTTTTT. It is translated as CASSPGQGRVPGELFF.

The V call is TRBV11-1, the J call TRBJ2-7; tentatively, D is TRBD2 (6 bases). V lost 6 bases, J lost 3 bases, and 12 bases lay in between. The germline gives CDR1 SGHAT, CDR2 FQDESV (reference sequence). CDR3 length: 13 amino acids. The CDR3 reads CASSPGTHYEQYF. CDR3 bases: TGTGCCAGCAGTCCCGGGACTCACTACGAGCAGTACTTC.

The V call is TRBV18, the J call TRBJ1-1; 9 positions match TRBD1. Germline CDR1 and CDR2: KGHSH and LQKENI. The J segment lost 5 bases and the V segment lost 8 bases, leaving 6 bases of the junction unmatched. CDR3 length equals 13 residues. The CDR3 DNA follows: TGTGCCAGCCTCGGACAGGGGCGGACTGAAGCTTTCTTT. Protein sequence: CASLGQGRTEAFF. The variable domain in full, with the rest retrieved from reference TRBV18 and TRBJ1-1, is NAGVMQNPRHLVRRRGQEARLRCSPMKGHSHVYWYRQLPEEGLKFMVYLQKENIIDESGMPKERFSAEFPKEGPSILRIQQVVRGDSAAYFCASLGQGRTEAFFGQGTRLTVV.

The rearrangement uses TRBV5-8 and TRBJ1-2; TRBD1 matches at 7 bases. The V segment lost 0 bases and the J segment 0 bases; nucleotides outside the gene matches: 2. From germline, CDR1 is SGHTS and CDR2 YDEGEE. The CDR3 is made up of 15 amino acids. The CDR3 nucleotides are TGTGCCAGCAGCTTGGAAGGGACAGCTAACTATGGCTACACCTTC. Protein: CASSLEGTANYGYTF.

CDR3 coding DNA: TGTGCCAGCAGTCCGATTCTTAGCGTCACCGGGGAGCTGTTTTTT. Amino acids: CASSPILSVTGELFF. This chain joins TRBV28 and TRBJ2-2, with D maybe TRBD2 (5 bases). The CDR3 runs to 15 residues. Germline loops: CDR1 MDHEN, CDR2 SYDVKM. Trimming stripped 5 bases from V and 4 bases from J, with 14 bases between.

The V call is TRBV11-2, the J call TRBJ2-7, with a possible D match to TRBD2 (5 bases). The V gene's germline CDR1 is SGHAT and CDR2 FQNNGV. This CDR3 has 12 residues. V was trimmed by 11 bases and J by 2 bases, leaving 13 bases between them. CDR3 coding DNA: TGTGCCTCGAGACTACAAACCTACGAGCAGTACTTC. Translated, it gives CASRLQTYEQYF.

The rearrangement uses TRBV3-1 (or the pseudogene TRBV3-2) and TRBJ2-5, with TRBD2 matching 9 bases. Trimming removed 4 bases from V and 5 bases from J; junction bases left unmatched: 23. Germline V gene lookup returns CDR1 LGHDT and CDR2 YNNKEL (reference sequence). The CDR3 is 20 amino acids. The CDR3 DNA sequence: TGTGCCAGCAGCCCAGACAGGGAAAGGGAACTAGCGGGTCCCACGGAGACCCAGTACTTC. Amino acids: CASSPDRERELAGPTETQYF.

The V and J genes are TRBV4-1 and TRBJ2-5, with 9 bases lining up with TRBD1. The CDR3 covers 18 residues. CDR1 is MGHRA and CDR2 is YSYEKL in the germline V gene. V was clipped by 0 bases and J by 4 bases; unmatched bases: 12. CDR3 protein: CASSQEGSVQGARETQYF. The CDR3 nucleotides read TGCGCCAGCAGCCAAGAAGGTTCGGTACAGGGGGCACGAGAGACCCAGTACTTC.